This T cell receptor beta chain is drawn from a study of cytomegalovirus exposure and HLA in healthy donors. Amplification used 60 Vbeta primers and 13 Jbeta primers. Per the original methods: Later, an analysis found about 77 million unique TCR beta chains, and roughly 10 million of these were shared. Data came from immunoSEQ multiplex PCR; TCRdb stores just in-frame clones and leaves some out. V, J and clone size were drawn from that table, and D and trimming were deduced from the DNA. Of 83,000 or so clones listed, 81% are singletons. Study-level points and caveats: It emerged from a later analysis that several of the most significant clusters appeared to be linked to common viral pathogens. Of the V segments, some could not be distinguished, including TRBV6-2 and TRBV6-3, and were excluded.

From germline, CDR1 is MNHEY and CDR2 SMNVEV (reference sequence). This CDR3 comprises 17 residues. Deletions cut 0 bases from V and 4 bases from J, with 18 bases between. Details on this clone: The antigen remains undetermined.

This TCR came from a woman aged 25 to 39 in good health and CMV-seronegative. V usage is TRBV27 and J usage is TRBJ1-2; no reliable D call. Sequenced sample: PBMCs. The CDR3 reads CASSLSWELGIAYGYTF. The CDR3 region has the DNA TGTGCCAGCAGTTTATCGTGGGAGTTAGGGATCGCCTATGGCTACACCTTC.